This T cell receptor beta chain was recorded in a study of blood T cell repertoires in COVID-19. Study information: Acute and convalescent COVID-19 specimens originated in the United States, Italy and Spain.

Profiled with immunoSEQ multiplex PCR; TCRdb holds only in-frame clones, not every one. The repertoire has about 190,000 clones, around nine tenths of them found once; the top ten carry 5% to 6.5%. V lost 4 bases to trimming and J lost 2 bases; unmatched junction nucleotides: 7. Germline CDR1 reads MNHEY; CDR2 reads SMNVEV (reference sequence). The CDR3 spans 16 residues. The chain uses TRBV27 and TRBJ2-1, with TRBD1 matching 8 bases. This clonotype originated in a man aged 35 to 55 with active or convalescent COVID-19. The material sequenced was peripheral blood. The DNA of the CDR3 is TGTGCCAGCAGTTACCAGACAGGGGTAACCTACAATGAGCAGTTCTTC. Translating gives CASSYQTGVTYNEQFF.